This T cell receptor (beta chain) was sequenced during a study of breast tumors, draining lymph nodes, adjacent tissues. Study-wide results and limits: Tumor TCR diversity was below lymph nodes but above nontumor tissue. Luminal-like breast cancer showed significantly higher tumor–nontumor repertoire similarity than basal-like. The data were judged consistent with most tumor T cells coming from lymph node and expanding in tumor. The lymph node origin of tumor T cells was framed as consistent with a hypothesis, not demonstrated.

This clonotype showed up many times. Its specificity is unknown. Axillary draining lymph nodes of breast cancer patients supplied the node samples. TCRdb recomputed calls from the multiplex PCR reads with MiXCR, one row per CDR3 protein. The table lists 160,000 or so distinct CDR3 sequences, around 35% of them singletons. The source is a female donor with breast cancer. Some clones in this sample may be carry-over from other donors' samples. Sequenced material: axillary lymph node tissue.

CDR3 nucleotides: TGCAGTGCTAGAGAGCCCGGTGCTTCTTATTTT. The encoded protein is CSAREPGASYF. The chain has TRBV20-1 and TRBJ2-3; D call uncertain. Germline V gene lookup returns CDR1 DFQATT and CDR2 SNEGSKA (reference sequence). The CDR3 is made up of 11 amino acids. V was trimmed by 0 bases and J by 15 bases, leaving 13 bases between them.